This T cell receptor beta chain was obtained from a study of post-analysis software for immune sequencing data. This CDR3 contains 14 residues. Losses at the gene ends were 5 bases for V and 6 bases for J; bases not matched to a gene: 8. This clonotype has just a few counts. Its antigen is still unknown. TCR beta cDNA libraries had unique molecular identifiers. A population of 1 to 10 million T cells gave rise to roughly 500,000 cDNA molecules. MiXCR, applied by TCRdb to the PCR reads, yields one record per CDR3 protein. The sample shows around 190,000 distinct CDR3 sequences, 29% of them seen only once. Study observations and caveats: Under the F measure, samples that were prepared in one batch clustered strongly together. About five TRBV segments occurring more often in patients than controls included TRBV5-6, TRBV5-1 and TRBV20-1.

This TCR came from a girl aged 2 to 17 with multiple sclerosis. The chain has TRBV12-3 or TRBV12-4 and TRBJ2-7, with 9 nucleotides matching TRBD1. The sample was blood. CDR3 sequence: CASSPQGAFVEQYF. In DNA form, the CDR3 reads TGTGCCAGCAGTCCACAGGGGGCTTTTGTCGAGCAGTACTTC.